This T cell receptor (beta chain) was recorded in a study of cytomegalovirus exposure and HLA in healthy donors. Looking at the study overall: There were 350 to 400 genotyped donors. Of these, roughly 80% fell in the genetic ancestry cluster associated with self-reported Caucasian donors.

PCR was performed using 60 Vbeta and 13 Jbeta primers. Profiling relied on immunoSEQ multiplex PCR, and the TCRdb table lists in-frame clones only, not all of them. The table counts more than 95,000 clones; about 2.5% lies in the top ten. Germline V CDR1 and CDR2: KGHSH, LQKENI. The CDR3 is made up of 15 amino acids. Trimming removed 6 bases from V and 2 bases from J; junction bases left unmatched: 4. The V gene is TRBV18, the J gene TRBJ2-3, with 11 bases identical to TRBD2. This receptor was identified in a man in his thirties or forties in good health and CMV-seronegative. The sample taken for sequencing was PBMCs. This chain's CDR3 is CASSPTSGDTDTQYF. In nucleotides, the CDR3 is TGTGCCAGCTCGCCGACTAGCGGGGACACAGATACGCAGTATTTT. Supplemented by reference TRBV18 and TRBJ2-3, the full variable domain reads NAGVMQNPRHLVRRRGQEARLRCSPMKGHSHVYWYRQLPEEGLKFMVYLQKENIIDESGMPKERFSAEFPKEGPSILRIQQVVRGDSAAYFCASSPTSGDTDTQYFGPGTRLTVL.